The 8 T cell receptor beta chains presented below share a single source sample, sequenced in a study of blood T cells in healthy people across ages. The use of a sample-barcoded 5' primer and a J-beta primer mix characterized a second PCR of roughly 6 to 11 cycles. From the 5' RACE reads, TCRdb called clonotypes with MiXCR, one entry per CDR3 protein. The profile covers more than 900,000 distinct CDR3 sequences, with approximately 32% appearing a single time and about a tenth taken by the ten largest. These sequences were also reported in another study, on T cells of mothers and their children.

The sequenced sample consisted of blood. All receptors derive from a woman in her forties in good health.

This clonotype has ten or more counts. The chain recombines TRBV7-2 with TRBJ1-2; 11 bases fit TRBD1. Germline V lookup: CDR1 SGHTA, CDR2 FQGNSA. The V and J ends lost 3 bases and 4 bases, in that order; junction bases with no gene match: 7. The CDR3 has 16 residues. DNA for the CDR3: TGTGCCAGCAGCTTGGGGACAGGGGGTAGCCCCTATGGCTACACCTTC. The encoded protein is CASSLGTGGSPYGYTF.

A word on this clonotype: Mismatch with germline at one junction end may stem from a read error. The chain uses TRBV4-3 and TRBJ2-3, with 11 bases fitting TRBD2. Germline V lookup: CDR1 LGHNA, CDR2 YSLEER. CDR3 length: 18 residues. This CDR3 reads CASNQVLLAGEYTDTQYF. DNA of the CDR3: TGCGCCAGCAACCAAGTACTACTAGCGGGGGAATACACAGATACGCAGTATTTT.

The chain joins TRBV20-1 to TRBJ1-2; D remains unclear. The CDR3 consists of 15 residues. Germline values: CDR1 DFQATT, CDR2 SNEGSKA (reference sequence). Trimming left V 6 bases short and J 0 bases short, with 17 bases between. CDR3 sequence reads: CSARTAGRANYGYTF. The CDR3 nucleotides read TGCAGTGCCAGGACCGCAGGCCGAGCTAACTATGGCTACACCTTC.

The V gene is TRBV15, the J gene TRBJ2-5; 11 bases are a match to TRBD2. The CDR3 extends over 16 amino acids. J was trimmed by 1 base and V by 5 bases; bases with no gene match: 6. The V gene's germline CDR1 is LNHNV and CDR2 YYDKDF (reference sequence). Here the CDR3 reads CATSLSGGATQETQYF. CDR3 bases: TGTGCCACCAGCCTTAGCGGGGGGGCCACCCAAGAGACCCAGTACTTC.

This clonotype was detected a few times. The chain has TRBV12-5 and TRBJ2-1, with 7 positions matching TRBD1. This CDR3 contains 13 residues. Germline CDR1 and CDR2: LGHNT and FRNRAP. The V gene end was trimmed by 8 bases and the J gene end by 9 bases; junction bases not matched to a gene: 10. The CDR3 loop is CASTQGLVGEQFF. The CDR3 coding sequence is TGTGCTAGTACACAGGGGTTGGTTGGTGAGCAGTTCTTC.

The chain employs TRBV7-9 and TRBJ2-7; TRBD1 matches 8 bases. Germline CDR1 SEHNR, CDR2 FQNEAQ (reference sequence). This CDR3 is 13 amino acids long. Unmatched junction bases numbered 4, after V lost 7 bases and J lost 2 bases. DNA for the CDR3: TGTGCCAGCACGGACAGGGCTGCCTACGAGCAGTACTTC. It yields the protein CASTDRAAYEQYF.

The chain combines TRBV14 with TRBJ2-7, with 10 positions matching TRBD1. Germline loops: CDR1 SGHDN, CDR2 FVKESK. V lost 4 bases, J lost 4 bases, and 7 bases stayed unmatched. This CDR3 is 15 amino acids long. The CDR3 DNA reads TGTGCCAGCAGCCGTTCGGGACAGGGGTCTTACGAGCAGTACTTC. It specifies CASSRSGQGSYEQYF.

The chain is built from TRBV20-1 and TRBJ1-4; TRBD1 matches 10 bases. The germline CDR1 and CDR2 sequences are DFQATT and SNEGSKA (reference sequence). The J segment lost 13 bases and the V segment lost 1 base, leaving 9 bases of the junction unmatched. The CDR3 has 14 residues. The DNA for the CDR3 is TGCAGTGCTAGAGGAGGGGACAGGGGAAGAGGACTGTTTTTT. Its translation is CSARGGDRGRGLFF.